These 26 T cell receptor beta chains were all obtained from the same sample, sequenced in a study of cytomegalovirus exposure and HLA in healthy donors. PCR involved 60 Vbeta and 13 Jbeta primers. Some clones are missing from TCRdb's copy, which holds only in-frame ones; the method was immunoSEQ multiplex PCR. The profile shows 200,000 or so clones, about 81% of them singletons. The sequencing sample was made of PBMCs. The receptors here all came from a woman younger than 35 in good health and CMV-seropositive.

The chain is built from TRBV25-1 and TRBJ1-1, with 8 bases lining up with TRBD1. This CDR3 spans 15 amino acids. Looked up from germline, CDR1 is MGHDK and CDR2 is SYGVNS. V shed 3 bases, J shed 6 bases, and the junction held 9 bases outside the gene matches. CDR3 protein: CASSDRRTGFSEAFF. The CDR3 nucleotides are TGTGCCAGCAGTGATAGGAGGACAGGGTTCTCTGAAGCTTTCTTT.

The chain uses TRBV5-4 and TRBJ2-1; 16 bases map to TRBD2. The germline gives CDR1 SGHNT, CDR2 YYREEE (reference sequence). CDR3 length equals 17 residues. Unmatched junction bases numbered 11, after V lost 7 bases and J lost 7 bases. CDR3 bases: TGTGCCAGCTCCGGGACTAGCGGGGGGGGGCTGGGGAATGAGCAGTTCTTC. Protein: CASSGTSGGGLGNEQFF.

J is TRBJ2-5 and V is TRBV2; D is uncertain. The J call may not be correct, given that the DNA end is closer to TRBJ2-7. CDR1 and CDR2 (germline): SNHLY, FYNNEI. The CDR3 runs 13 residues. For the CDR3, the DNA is TGTGCCAGCAGTGAAGTACCTGTTCGCGAGCAGTACTTC. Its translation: CASSEVPVREQYF.

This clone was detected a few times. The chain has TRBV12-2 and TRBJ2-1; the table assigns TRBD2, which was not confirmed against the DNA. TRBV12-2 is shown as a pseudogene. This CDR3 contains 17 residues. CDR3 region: CASRQRRLAVAYNEQFF. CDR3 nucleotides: TGTGCAAGTCGCCAACGCAGACTAGCGGTTGCCTACAATGAGCAGTTCTTC.

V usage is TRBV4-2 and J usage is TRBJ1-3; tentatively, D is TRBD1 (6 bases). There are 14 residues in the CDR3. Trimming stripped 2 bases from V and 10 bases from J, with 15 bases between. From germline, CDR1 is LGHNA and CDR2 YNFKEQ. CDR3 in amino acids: CASSQRRGEWTIYF. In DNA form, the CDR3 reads TGTGCCAGCAGCCAACGCAGGGGAGAATGGACCATATATTTT.

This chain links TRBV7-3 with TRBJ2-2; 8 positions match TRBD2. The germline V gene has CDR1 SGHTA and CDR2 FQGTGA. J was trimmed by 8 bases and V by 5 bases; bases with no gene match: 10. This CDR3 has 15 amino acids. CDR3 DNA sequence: TGTGCCAGCAGCCTTATGGGACTAGGGGCGGGGGAGCTGTTTTTT. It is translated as CASSLMGLGAGELFF.

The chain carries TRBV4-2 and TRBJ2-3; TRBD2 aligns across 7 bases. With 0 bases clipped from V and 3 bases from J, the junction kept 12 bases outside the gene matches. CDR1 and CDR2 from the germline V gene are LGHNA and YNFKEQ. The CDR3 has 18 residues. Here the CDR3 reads CASSQELSGGGRTDTQYF. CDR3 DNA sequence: TGTGCCAGCAGCCAAGAGCTGTCTGGCGGGGGTAGGACAGATACGCAGTATTTT.

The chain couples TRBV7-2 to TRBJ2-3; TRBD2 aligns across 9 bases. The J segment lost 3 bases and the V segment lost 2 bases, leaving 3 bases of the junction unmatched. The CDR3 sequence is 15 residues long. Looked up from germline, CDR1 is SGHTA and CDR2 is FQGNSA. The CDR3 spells CASSLRRGGTDTQYF. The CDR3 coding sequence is TGTGCCAGCAGCTTAAGGCGGGGGGGGACAGATACGCAGTATTTT.

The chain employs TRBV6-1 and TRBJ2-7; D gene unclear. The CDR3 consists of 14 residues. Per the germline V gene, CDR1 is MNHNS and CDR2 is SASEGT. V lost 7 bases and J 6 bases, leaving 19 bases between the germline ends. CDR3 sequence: CASMDLIIWAEQYF. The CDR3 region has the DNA TGTGCCAGCATGGATTTGATCATTTGGGCCGAGCAGTACTTC.

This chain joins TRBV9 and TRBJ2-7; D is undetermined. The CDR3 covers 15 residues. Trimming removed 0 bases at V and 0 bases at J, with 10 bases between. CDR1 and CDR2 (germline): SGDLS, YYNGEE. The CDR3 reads CASSVGPSSSYEQYF. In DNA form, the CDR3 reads TGTGCCAGCAGCGTAGGGCCCTCCAGCTCCTACGAGCAGTACTTC.

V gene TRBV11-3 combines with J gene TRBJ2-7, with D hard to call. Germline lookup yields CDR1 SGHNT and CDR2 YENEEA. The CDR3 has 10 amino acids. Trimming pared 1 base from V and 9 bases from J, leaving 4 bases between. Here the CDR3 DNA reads TGTGCCAGCAGCTTAGTTAGGCAGTACTTC. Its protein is CASSLVRQYF.

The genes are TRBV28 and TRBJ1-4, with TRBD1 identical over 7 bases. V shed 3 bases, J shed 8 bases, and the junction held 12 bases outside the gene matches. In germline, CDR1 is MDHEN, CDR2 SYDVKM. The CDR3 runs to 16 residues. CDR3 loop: CASSLRSRGSREKLFF. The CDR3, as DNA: TGTGCCAGCAGTTTGCGGTCCAGGGGGAGTAGGGAAAAACTGTTTTTT.

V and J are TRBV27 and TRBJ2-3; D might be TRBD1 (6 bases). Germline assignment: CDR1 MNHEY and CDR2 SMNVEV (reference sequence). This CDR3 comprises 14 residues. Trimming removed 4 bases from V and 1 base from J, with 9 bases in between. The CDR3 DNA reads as TGTGCCAGCAGTTCACAGGGAGGCACAGATACGCAGTATTTT. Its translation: CASSSQGGTDTQYF.

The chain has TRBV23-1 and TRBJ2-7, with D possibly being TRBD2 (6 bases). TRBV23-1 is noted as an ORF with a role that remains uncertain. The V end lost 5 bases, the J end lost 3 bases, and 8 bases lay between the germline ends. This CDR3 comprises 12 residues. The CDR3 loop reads CASSGTCYEQYV. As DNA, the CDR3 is TGCGCCAGCAGTGGGACTTGCTACGAGCAGTACGTC.

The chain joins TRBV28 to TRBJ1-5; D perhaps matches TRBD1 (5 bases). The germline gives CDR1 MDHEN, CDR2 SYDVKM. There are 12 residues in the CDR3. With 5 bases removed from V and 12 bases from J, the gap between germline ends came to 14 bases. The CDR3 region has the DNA TGTGCCAGCAGTCCGCACAGGTGGGACCAGCATTTT. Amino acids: CASSPHRWDQHF.

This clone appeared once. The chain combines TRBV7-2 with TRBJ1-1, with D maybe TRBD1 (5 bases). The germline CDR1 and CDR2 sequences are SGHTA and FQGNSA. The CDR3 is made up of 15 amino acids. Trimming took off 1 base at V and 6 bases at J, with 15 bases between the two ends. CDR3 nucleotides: TGTGCCAGCAGCTTAGTTGCAGGGACTTTAGCTGAAGCTTTCTTT. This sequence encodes CASSLVAGTLAEAFF.

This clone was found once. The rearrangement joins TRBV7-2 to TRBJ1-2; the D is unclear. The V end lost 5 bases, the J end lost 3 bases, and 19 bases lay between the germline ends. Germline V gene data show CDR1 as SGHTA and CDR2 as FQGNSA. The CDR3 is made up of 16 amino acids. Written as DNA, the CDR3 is TGTGCCAGCAGCCCCCGAAGCAGGCCATCGGACTATGGCTACACCTTC. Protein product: CASSPRSRPSDYGYTF.

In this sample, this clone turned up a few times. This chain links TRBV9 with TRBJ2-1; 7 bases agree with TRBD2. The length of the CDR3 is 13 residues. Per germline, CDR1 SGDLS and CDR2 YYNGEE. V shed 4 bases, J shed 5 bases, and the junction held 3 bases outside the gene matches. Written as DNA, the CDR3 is TGTGCCAGCAGCCCCCGGGGGGACAATGAGCAGTTCTTC. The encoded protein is CASSPRGDNEQFF.

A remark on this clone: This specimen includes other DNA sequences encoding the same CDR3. In nucleotides, the CDR3 is TGTGCCAACTTAGGACTAGCGGTTTATCCCCGGAGGGCAGATACGCAGTATTTT. It encodes CANLGLAVYPRRADTQYF. The chain couples TRBV9 to TRBJ2-3; 10 bases line up with TRBD2. Germline CDR1 is SGDLS and CDR2 is YYNGEE. The CDR3 is 18 amino acids. V shed 9 bases and J 4 bases; nucleotides not matched to a gene: 20.

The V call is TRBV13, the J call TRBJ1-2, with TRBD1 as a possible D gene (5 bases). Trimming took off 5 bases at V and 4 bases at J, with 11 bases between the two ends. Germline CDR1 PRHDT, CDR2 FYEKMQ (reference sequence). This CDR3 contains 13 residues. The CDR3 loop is CASSTRDSYGYTF. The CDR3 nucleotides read TGTGCCAGCAGCACCAGGGATTCCTATGGCTACACCTTC.

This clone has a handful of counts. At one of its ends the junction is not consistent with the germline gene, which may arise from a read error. The CDR3 spells CASSLGDVIQGGHISF. The CDR3, as DNA: TGTGCCAGCAGCTTGGGAGATGTGATACAGGGGGGCCATATATCCTTC. The gene calls are TRBV7-2 and TRBJ1-2, with 8 bases lining up with TRBD1. The CDR3 consists of 16 residues. Germline V gene lookup returns CDR1 SGHTA and CDR2 FQGNSA. The variable domain in full, completed from reference TRBV7-2 and TRBJ1-2, reads GAGVSQSPSNKVTEKGKDVELRCDPISGHTALYWYRQSLGQGLEFLIYFQGNSAPDKSGLPSDRFSAERTGGSVSTLTIQRTQQEDSAVYLCASSLGDVIQGGHISFGSGTRLTVV.

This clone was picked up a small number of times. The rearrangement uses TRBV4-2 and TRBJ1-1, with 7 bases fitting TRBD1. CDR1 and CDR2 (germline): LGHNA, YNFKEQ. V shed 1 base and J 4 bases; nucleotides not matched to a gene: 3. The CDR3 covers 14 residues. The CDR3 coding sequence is TGTGCCAGCAGCCAAGTAGGGGGCGGCACTGAAGCTTTCTTT. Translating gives CASSQVGGGTEAFF.

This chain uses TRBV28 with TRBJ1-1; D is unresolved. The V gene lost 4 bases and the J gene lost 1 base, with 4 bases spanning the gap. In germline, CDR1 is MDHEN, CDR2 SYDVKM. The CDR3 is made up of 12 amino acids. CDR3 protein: CASSSPNTEAFF. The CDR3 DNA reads TGTGCCAGCAGTTCTCCGAACACTGAAGCTTTCTTT.

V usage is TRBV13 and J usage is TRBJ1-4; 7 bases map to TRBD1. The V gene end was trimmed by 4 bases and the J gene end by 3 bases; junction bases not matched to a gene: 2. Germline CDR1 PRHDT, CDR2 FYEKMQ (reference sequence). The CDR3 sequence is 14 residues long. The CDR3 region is CASSSGTANEKLFF. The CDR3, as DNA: TGTGCCAGCAGCTCCGGGACAGCTAATGAAAAACTGTTTTTT.

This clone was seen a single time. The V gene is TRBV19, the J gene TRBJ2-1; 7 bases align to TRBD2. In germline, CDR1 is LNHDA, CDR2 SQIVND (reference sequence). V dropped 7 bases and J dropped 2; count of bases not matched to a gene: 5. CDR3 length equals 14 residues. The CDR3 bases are TGTGCCAGTATTCCCAGCGGGGCCTACAATGAGCAGTTCTTC. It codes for CASIPSGAYNEQFF.

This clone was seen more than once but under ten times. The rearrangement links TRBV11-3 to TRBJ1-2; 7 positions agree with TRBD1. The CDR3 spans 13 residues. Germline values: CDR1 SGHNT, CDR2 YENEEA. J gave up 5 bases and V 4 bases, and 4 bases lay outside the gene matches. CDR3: CASSYGQAYGYTF. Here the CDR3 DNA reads TGTGCCAGCAGCTACGGACAGGCGTATGGCTACACCTTC.